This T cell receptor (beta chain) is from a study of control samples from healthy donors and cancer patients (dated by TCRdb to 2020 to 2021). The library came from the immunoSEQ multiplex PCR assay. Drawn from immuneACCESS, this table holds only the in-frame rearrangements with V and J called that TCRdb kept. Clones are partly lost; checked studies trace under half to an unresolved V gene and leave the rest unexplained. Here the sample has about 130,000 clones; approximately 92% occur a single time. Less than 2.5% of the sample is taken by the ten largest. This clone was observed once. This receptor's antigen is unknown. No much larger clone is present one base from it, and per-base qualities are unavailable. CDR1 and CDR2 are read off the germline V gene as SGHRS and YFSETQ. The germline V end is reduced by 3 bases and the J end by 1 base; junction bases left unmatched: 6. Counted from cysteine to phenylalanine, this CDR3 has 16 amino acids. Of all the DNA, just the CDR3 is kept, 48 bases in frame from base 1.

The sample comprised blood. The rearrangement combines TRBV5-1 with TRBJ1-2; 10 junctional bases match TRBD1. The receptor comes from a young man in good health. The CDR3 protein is CASSWGQGRSNYGYTF. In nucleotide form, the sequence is TGCGCCAGCAGCTGGGGACAGGGGAGGAGTAACTATGGCTACACCTTC.